These 24 T cell receptor beta chains share one sample of origin, sequenced in a study of blood T cells in healthy people across ages. Sample-barcoded 5' priming and a J-beta primer mix drove a second PCR of roughly 7 to 11 cycles. TCRdb called the 5' RACE reads again in MiXCR, with one record for every CDR3 protein. The sample consists of fewer than 1,000,000 distinct CDR3 sequences, 46% of them appearing once. The sample was blood. These receptors all come from an older man in good health.

The gene calls are TRBV3-1 and TRBJ2-4, with 11 bases lining up with TRBD2. The better agreement between TRBJ2-5 and the DNA end casts doubt on the J call. Germline-derived CDR1 and CDR2 are LGHDT and YNNKEL (reference sequence). This CDR3 comprises 15 residues. The CDR3 spells CASSQDGLAGETQYF. CDR3 sequence (DNA): TGTGCCAGCAGCCAAGATGGACTAGCGGGAGAGACCCAGTACTTC.

This clonotype occurred a few times. The limits of the CDR3 on the DNA are not certain, so only TCRdb's listed CDR3 is given. This sequence joins TRBV9 and TRBJ2-1; the D call in the table, TRBD1, was not verified against the DNA. Ends included, the CDR3 has 15 residues. CDR1 is SGDLS and CDR2 is YYNGEE in the germline V gene. The CDR3 is CASSVGPGPNNEQFF.

This clonotype came up a few times. The chain recombines TRBV20-1 with TRBJ2-7; D is possibly TRBD1 or TRBD2 (7 bases each). The CDR3 is 13 amino acids. The V and J ends lost 3 bases and 10 bases respectively, with 19 bases between them. Germline lookup yields CDR1 DFQATT and CDR2 SNEGSKA (reference sequence). CDR3 DNA: TGCAGTGCTAGTCCTAGCGGAGGAGGGGGCCAGTACTTC. Protein product: CSASPSGGGGQYF.

This chain joins TRBV20-1 and TRBJ2-1; TRBD2 aligns across 9 bases. The V segment lost 4 bases and the J segment 4 bases; nucleotides outside the gene matches: 14. Per germline, CDR1 DFQATT and CDR2 SNEGSKA (reference sequence). The CDR3 contains 17 residues. The CDR3 sequence: CSATWDSGSNLYNEQFF. Written as DNA, the CDR3 is TGCAGTGCTACCTGGGATAGCGGGAGTAATTTGTACAATGAGCAGTTCTTC.

The chain is built from TRBV3-1 and TRBJ2-2, with 12 bases fitting TRBD2. This CDR3 is built from 16 residues. The germline V gene encodes CDR1 LGHDT and CDR2 YNNKEL (reference sequence). V lost 5 bases and J lost 2; bases outside the gene matches: 3. CDR3 amino acids: CASSKGLAGNTGELFF. CDR3 sequence (DNA): TGTGCCAGCAGCAAAGGACTAGCGGGAAACACCGGGGAGCTGTTTTTT.

The chain recombines TRBV7-2 with TRBJ1-1, with D hard to call. V shed 3 bases and J shed 0 bases, with 8 bases lying between them. CDR3 length: 14 amino acids. In germline, CDR1 is SGHTA, CDR2 FQGNSA. CDR3 amino acids: CASSFTRLNTEAFF. CDR3 DNA sequence: TGTGCCAGCAGCTTTACGCGCCTGAACACTGAAGCTTTCTTT.

This clonotype was found a few times. The CDR3 nucleotides are TGTGCCAGCAGCGTAGCCCCCGGACTAGGGACCTACGAGCAGTACTTC. Protein sequence: CASSVAPGLGTYEQYF. The chain recombines TRBV9 with TRBJ2-7, with 7 bases that match TRBD2. The V gene's germline CDR1 is SGDLS and CDR2 YYNGEE. J lost 2 bases, V lost 0 bases, and 8 bases had no gene match. This CDR3 is built from 16 residues. Filled out from reference TRBV9 and TRBJ2-7, the complete variable domain reads DSGVTQTPKHLITATGQRVTLRCSPRSGDLSVYWYQQSLDQGLQFLIQYYNGEERAKGNILERFSAQQFPDLHSELNLSSLELGDSALYFCASSVAPGLGTYEQYFGPGTRLTVT.

The chain combines TRBV5-1 with TRBJ2-7, with TRBD2 matching over 11 bases. The CDR3 is made up of 15 amino acids. V was pared by 4 bases and J by 5 bases, with 8 bases of the junction left unmatched. The germline V gene has CDR1 SGHRS and CDR2 YFSETQ. The CDR3 reads CASSAVAGGIHEQYF. CDR3 DNA: TGCGCCAGCAGCGCCGTAGCGGGAGGGATCCACGAGCAGTACTTC.

This clonotype occurred a few times. V and J are TRBV7-9 and TRBJ2-1; TRBD1 aligns across 7 bases. The germline V gene encodes CDR1 SEHNR and CDR2 FQNEAQ (reference sequence). The CDR3 length is 12 residues. J was trimmed by 5 bases and V by 8 bases; bases with no gene match: 3. The CDR3 DNA reads TGTGCCAGCGACAGGGCAAACAATGAGCAGTTCTTC. It is translated as CASDRANNEQFF.

Only a few counts were recorded for this clonotype. The chain uses TRBV5-1 and TRBJ1-4; D is possibly TRBD1 (5 bases). The CDR3 totals 17 residues. In germline, CDR1 is SGHRS, CDR2 YFSETQ. V shed 4 bases and J shed 3 bases, with 19 bases lying between them. Here the CDR3 reads CASSPGHRSSANEKLFF. DNA of the CDR3: TGCGCCAGCAGCCCAGGGCACCGAAGTTCCGCTAATGAAAAACTGTTTTTT.

V is TRBV12-3 or TRBV12-4 and J is TRBJ2-1; 9 bases match TRBD1. The closer fit of TRBJ2-7 to the DNA end suggests the J call may be wrong. The CDR3 consists of 14 residues. The CDR3 bases are TGTGCCAGCAGTTTAACAGGGGGCTGGTACGAGCAGTACTTC. Translating it yields CASSLTGGWYEQYF.

This clonotype was counted between two and nine times. The chain carries TRBV11-2 and TRBJ2-1; possible D gene TRBD1, 5 bases. Looked up from germline, CDR1 is SGHAT and CDR2 is FQNNGV. The germline V and J ends were trimmed by 2 bases and 7 bases, with 12 bases remaining between them. There are 14 residues in the CDR3. The CDR3 DNA reads TGTGCCAGCAGCTTACTTGTCAGGGTGAATGAGCAGTTCTTC. Its protein product is CASSLLVRVNEQFF.

This chain joins TRBV7-8 and TRBJ2-4, with no clear D. Near its end, the DNA agrees better with TRBJ2-7, so the J call may be wrong. Germline V lookup: CDR1 SGHVS, CDR2 FQNEAQ. CDR3 length: 14 residues. The CDR3 loop reads CASSLNRVSYEQYF. The CDR3 region has the DNA TGTGCCAGCAGCTTAAACCGGGTCTCGTACGAGCAGTACTTC.

The rearrangement links TRBV7-3 to TRBJ1-4, with D possibly being TRBD1 (5 bases). V was clipped by 5 bases and J by 8 bases, with 12 bases between them. The germline gives CDR1 SGHTA, CDR2 FQGTGA. The CDR3 spans 13 residues. CDR3 DNA sequence: TGTGCCAGCAGCGTAGGATGGGGGGAAAAACTGTTTTTT. This codes for CASSVGWGEKLFF.

This chain joins TRBV7-2 and TRBJ2-3; 11 bases match TRBD1. Germline CDR1 and CDR2: SGHTA and FQGNSA. The CDR3 spans 15 residues. The trim removed 4 bases at V and 4 bases at J, leaving 4 bases unmatched. This chain's CDR3 is CASSWTGGFADTQYF. The DNA of the CDR3 is TGTGCCAGCAGCTGGACAGGGGGCTTCGCAGATACGCAGTATTTT. The full variable domain, its missing parts supplied by reference TRBV7-2 and TRBJ2-3, is GAGVSQSPSNKVTEKGKDVELRCDPISGHTALYWYRQSLGQGLEFLIYFQGNSAPDKSGLPSDRFSAERTGGSVSTLTIQRTQQEDSAVYLCASSWTGGFADTQYFGPGTRLTVL.

This clonotype was seen only once. Possible read error: a much larger clone is one base away. The V and J genes are TRBV20-1 and TRBJ2-7; TRBD2 agrees at 9 bases. Germline CDR1 DFQATT, CDR2 SNEGSKA (reference sequence). The J segment lost 7 bases and the V segment lost 6 bases, leaving 19 bases of the junction unmatched. CDR3 length: 16 residues. The DNA of the CDR3 is TGCAGTGCCCAATCGGGTGGCGGGAGGGCTTTGAATGAGCAGTACTTC. It yields the protein CSAQSGGGRALNEQYF.

The rearrangement links TRBV30 to TRBJ2-7; 8 bases are shared with TRBD2. V shed 2 bases, J shed 1 base, and the junction held 4 bases outside the gene matches. Germline CDR1 is GTSNPN and CDR2 is SVGIG (reference sequence). The CDR3 totals 14 residues. The CDR3 bases are TGTGCCTGGAGTATCGGGGGGGGTTCCTACGAGCAGTACTTC. This codes for CAWSIGGGSYEQYF.

This clonotype was recorded once. The rearrangement uses TRBV12-3 or TRBV12-4 and TRBJ2-3; possibly TRBD2 for D (5 bases). The CDR3 covers 15 residues. The V end lost 1 base, the J end lost 1 base, and 9 bases lay between the germline ends. The CDR3 sequence is CASSLGKRGTDTQYF. The DNA for the CDR3 is TGTGCCAGCAGTTTAGGGAAGAGGGGCACAGATACGCAGTATTTT.

This clonotype was observed a few times. The chain employs TRBV20-1 and TRBJ2-1, with D unresolved. The V and J ends lost 2 bases and 4 bases respectively, with 12 bases between them. Germline CDR1 DFQATT, CDR2 SNEGSKA (reference sequence). CDR3 length: 14 residues. Here the CDR3 reads CSARSPLLYNEQFF. The CDR3 nucleotides are TGCAGTGCTAGAAGCCCCCTCCTGTACAATGAGCAGTTCTTC.

The CDR3 region has the DNA TGTGCCAGCAGCTTAGTCGGCGGAGCCGGCCATGAGCAGTTCTTC. Amino acids: CASSLVGGAGHEQFF. V is TRBV7-2 and J is TRBJ2-1; no firm D call. CDR1 is SGHTA and CDR2 is FQGNSA in the germline V gene. V was pared by 1 base and J by 8 bases, with 15 bases between. This CDR3 spans 15 amino acids.

V gene TRBV10-3 combines with J gene TRBJ1-1; 10 positions match TRBD1. This CDR3 spans 15 amino acids. CDR1 is ENHRY and CDR2 is SYGVKD in the germline V gene. Trimming cost V 4 bases and J 3 bases; bases outside gene matches: 5. CDR3 in amino acids: CAISATGGAHTEAFF. The CDR3 nucleotides are TGTGCCATCAGTGCGACAGGGGGCGCCCACACTGAAGCTTTCTTT.

This clonotype was counted a few times. The gene calls are TRBV20-1 and TRBJ1-4, with a tentative D call TRBD1 (6 bases). In germline, CDR1 is DFQATT, CDR2 SNEGSKA (reference sequence). V shed 1 base and J shed 4 bases, with 13 bases lying between them. The CDR3 spans 15 residues. For the CDR3, the DNA is TGCAGTGCTAGAGGGTCGAGGACAGTTAATGAAAAACTGTTTTTT. Protein product: CSARGSRTVNEKLFF.

This sequence joins TRBV11-3 and TRBJ2-5; TRBD1 agrees at 7 bases. V lost 5 bases, J lost 6 bases, and 15 bases stayed unmatched. This CDR3 comprises 16 residues. Per germline, CDR1 SGHNT and CDR2 YENEEA. This chain's CDR3 is CASSPPFATGLKTQYF. Here the CDR3 DNA reads TGTGCCAGCAGCCCTCCGTTTGCGACAGGGTTGAAGACCCAGTACTTC.

Ten or more counts support this clonotype. Here the CDR3 DNA reads TGTGCCAGCAGTGTCACAGGGGACCGGGAGACCCAGTACTTC. Translation gives CASSVTGDRETQYF. J is TRBJ2-5 and V is TRBV25-1, with 7 bases aligning to TRBD1. The CDR3 runs to 14 residues. Unmatched junction bases numbered 7, after V lost 4 bases and J lost 5 bases. Germline V CDR1 and CDR2: MGHDK, SYGVNS.